The present T cell receptor beta chain was sequenced within a study of T cell repertoires in cytomegalovirus infection. Background on the study: Through public TCR beta signatures, both CMV infection and matching HLA type were indicated. The study's findings and limits: Of the TCR beta families, the public ones yielded a cumulative frequency that identified carriers of CMV plus the relevant HLA. CMV-specific TCR beta clonotypes restricted by HLA-C were the ones dominating the ex vivo response.

In its sample, this clonotype was seen many times. The antigen is undetermined. This CDR3 has 13 amino acids. Trimming took off 4 bases at V and 4 bases at J, with 8 bases between the two ends. CDR1 SGHVS and CDR2 FNYEAQ come from the germline V gene. MiXCR, applied by TCRdb to the reads, yields one record per CDR3 protein. Counted here are around 100,000 distinct CDR3 sequences, about a tenth occurring once; the ten biggest clones make up about 32%. The chain carries TRBV7-6 and TRBJ1-5; D is unresolved. Sequencing was carried out using PBMCs, sequenced either directly or after in vitro stimulation (not recorded which). This receptor was obtained from a human donor in good health (CMV status not recorded). Some clones in this sample may be carry-over from other donors' samples. CDR3 residues: CASSSNSNQPQHF. CDR3 nucleotide sequence: TGTGCCAGCAGCTCAAACTCAAATCAGCCCCAGCATTTT. Filled out from reference TRBV7-6 and TRBJ1-5, the complete variable domain reads GAGVSQSPRYKVTKRGQDVALRCDPISGHVSLYWYRQALGQGPEFLTYFNYEAQQDKSGLPNDRFSAERPEGSISTLTIQRTEQRDSAMYRCASSSNSNQPQHFGDGTRLSIL.